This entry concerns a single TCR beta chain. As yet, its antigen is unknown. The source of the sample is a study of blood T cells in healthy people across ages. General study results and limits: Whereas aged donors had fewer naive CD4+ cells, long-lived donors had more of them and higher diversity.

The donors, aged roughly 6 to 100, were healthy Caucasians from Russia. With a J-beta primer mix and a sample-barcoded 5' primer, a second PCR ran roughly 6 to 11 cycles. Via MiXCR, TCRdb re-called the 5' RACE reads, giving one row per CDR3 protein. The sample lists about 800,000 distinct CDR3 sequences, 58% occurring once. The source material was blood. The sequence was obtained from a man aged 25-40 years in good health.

The CDR3 DNA is TGCAGTGCTAGAGAAGGCGGCCCCACAGATACGCAGTATTTT. It yields the protein CSAREGGPTDTQYF. V and J are TRBV20-1 and TRBJ2-3; D is undetermined. Germline lookup yields CDR1 DFQATT and CDR2 SNEGSKA (reference sequence). Trimming shortened V by 0 bases and J by 2 bases, and 9 bases separated the two germline ends. The CDR3 spans 14 residues.